Listed here are 21 T cell receptor beta chains from one sample, sequenced in a study of T cell responses to AZD1222 COVID-19 vaccine. Data came from immunoSEQ multiplex PCR; TCRdb stores just in-frame clones and leaves some out. The sample consists of about 150,000 clones, about 93% of them appearing once. Sample: peripheral blood, taken 28 days after the second AZD1222 dose. These receptors all stem from an adult who received the AZD1222 COVID-19 vaccine.

The rearrangement joins TRBV11-2 to TRBJ2-7; D not resolved. CDR3 length equals 16 residues. V lost 2 bases to trimming and J lost 4 bases, with 18 bases between them. Germline V gene lookup returns CDR1 SGHAT and CDR2 FQNNGV. CDR3 nucleotides: TGTGCCAGCAGCTTACGGACCCGGTCTCCGAGATACGAGCAGTACTTC. It is translated as CASSLRTRSPRYEQYF.

V gene TRBV9 combines with J gene TRBJ1-5; weak D call: TRBD1 (5 bases). Trimming stripped 0 bases from V and 0 bases from J, with 10 bases between. Germline V CDR1 and CDR2: SGDLS, YYNGEE. The CDR3 runs 16 residues. The CDR3 region is CASSVGVGDSNQPQHF. The CDR3 DNA sequence: TGTGCCAGCAGCGTAGGGGTAGGGGATAGCAATCAGCCCCAGCATTTT.

The genes are TRBV5-1 and TRBJ1-4, with a tentative D call TRBD1 (5 bases). The ends were cut back, 0 bases at V and 4 bases at J, with 13 bases in the middle. The CDR3 loop spans 16 amino acids. CDR1 is SGHRS, CDR2 YFSETQ, per germline. The CDR3 loop reads CASSLERGEGNEKLFF. CDR3 nucleotide sequence: TGCGCCAGCAGCTTGGAGAGGGGCGAGGGTAATGAAAAACTGTTTTTT. Full variable domain (missing parts from reference TRBV5-1 and TRBJ1-4): KAGVTQTPRYLIKTRGQQVTLSCSPISGHRSVSWYQQTPGQGLQFLFEYFSETQRNKGNFPGRFSGRQFSNSRSEMNVSTLELGDSALYLCASSLERGEGNEKLFFGSGTQLSVL.

The table lists this clone with a few counts. This chain connects TRBV6-5 to TRBJ1-5; weak D call: TRBD1 (5 bases). Trimming pared 6 bases from V and 7 bases from J, leaving 10 bases between. Germline assignment: CDR1 MNHEY and CDR2 SVGAGI. The CDR3 covers 12 residues. CDR3 loop: CASRQGSQPQHF. The CDR3 nucleotides read TGTGCCAGCAGGCAGGGAAGCCAGCCCCAGCATTTT.

J is TRBJ1-1 and V is TRBV5-1; D perhaps matches TRBD1 (6 bases). Germline V gives CDR1 SGHRS, CDR2 YFSETQ. This CDR3 has 16 residues. Trimming left V 3 bases short and J 1 base short, with 16 bases between. Here the CDR3 DNA reads TGCGCCAGCAGCTCCGAAGGTGGGGGCAGGAACACTGAAGCTTTCTTT. This translates into CASSSEGGGRNTEAFF.

This clone appeared once. The genes are TRBV6-8 and TRBJ1-2, with 8 bases lining up with TRBD1. V shed 6 bases and J 0 bases; nucleotides not matched to a gene: 12. Germline V gene data show CDR1 as MNHGY and CDR2 as SAAAGT. The CDR3 has 17 amino acids. CDR3 nucleotide sequence: TGTGCCAGCAGCCCTTGGGGACAGGCGATCCCTAACTATGGCTACACCTTC. Its protein is CASSPWGQAIPNYGYTF.

This chain joins TRBV19 and TRBJ1-1; 9 nucleotides agree with TRBD1. The CDR3 length is 14 residues. Trimming removed 5 bases from V and 4 bases from J; junction bases left unmatched: 5. CDR1 is LNHDA and CDR2 is SQIVND in the germline V gene (reference sequence). CDR3 sequence reads: CASSWTGERTEAFF. CDR3 bases: TGTGCCAGTAGTTGGACAGGGGAACGCACTGAAGCTTTCTTT.

The chain carries TRBV15 and TRBJ2-5; TRBD1 might be the D (5 bases). Looked up from germline, CDR1 is LNHNV and CDR2 is YYDKDF (reference sequence). CDR3 length: 13 amino acids. V lost 0 bases and J 5 bases, leaving 7 bases between the germline ends. CDR3 residues: CATSRDPGETQYF. CDR3 nucleotides: TGTGCCACCAGCAGAGATCCAGGGGAGACCCAGTACTTC. Full variable domain (outside the CDR3, taken from reference TRBV15 and TRBJ2-5): DAMVIQNPRYQVTQFGKPVTLSCSQTLNHNVMYWYQQKSSQAPKLLFHYYDKDFNNEADTPDNFQSRRPNTSFCFLDIRSPGLGDTAMYLCATSRDPGETQYFGPGTRLLVL.

This clone occurred once. J is TRBJ2-7 and V is TRBV4-2; TRBD2 agrees at 7 bases. Germline trimming cut 0 bases from V and 6 bases from J; bases unmatched to any gene: 8. Germline CDR1 LGHNA, CDR2 YNFKEQ. This CDR3 is 15 amino acids long. The CDR3 DNA is TGTGCCAGCAGCCAAGATAGAGGGCGGGAGATCGAGCAGTACTTC. Translated: CASSQDRGREIEQYF.

The chain has TRBV25-1 and TRBJ2-7; 8 positions agree with TRBD1. CDR3 size: 13 residues. Trimming took 7 bases from V and 0 from J; bases not matched to a gene: 2. The germline V gene encodes CDR1 MGHDK and CDR2 SYGVNS. CDR3 sequence reads: CASKDRDSYEQYF. The DNA for the CDR3 is TGTGCCAGCAAGGACAGGGACTCCTACGAGCAGTACTTC.

This clone came up once. The chain employs TRBV20-1 and TRBJ1-6; 7 bases fit TRBD1. The J segment lost 10 bases and the V segment lost 3 bases, leaving 18 bases of the junction unmatched. Per germline, CDR1 DFQATT and CDR2 SNEGSKA (reference sequence). The CDR3 is 17 residues long. The DNA of the CDR3 is TGCAGTGCTAGTGACAGGGTCCACACTCCAGATCGGTCACCCCTCCACTTT. Protein sequence: CSASDRVHTPDRSPLHF.

The rearrangement joins TRBV30 to TRBJ1-2, with TRBD1 identical over 10 bases. The V segment lost 4 bases and the J segment 6 bases; nucleotides outside the gene matches: 5. CDR1 and CDR2 from the germline V gene are GTSNPN and SVGIG (reference sequence). The CDR3 covers 13 residues. The CDR3 DNA reads TGTGCCTGGACCCCAGGGACAGGGGATGGCTACACCTTC. Its translation: CAWTPGTGDGYTF.

The chain combines TRBV7-8 with TRBJ2-2; the match to TRBD1 covers 8 bases. Germline CDR1 SGHVS, CDR2 FQNEAQ. This CDR3 has 15 amino acids. The ends lost 4 bases at V and 6 bases at J; junction bases unmatched: 7. The CDR3 DNA is TGTGCCAGCAGCTCAGGGGACAGGCGCGCCGGGGAGCTGTTTTTT. Protein product: CASSSGDRRAGELFF.

Only a few counts were recorded for this clone. The chain joins TRBV29-1 to TRBJ1-2; D is ambiguous. The length of the CDR3 is 13 residues. Looked up from germline, CDR1 is SQVTM and CDR2 is ANQGSEA. V lost 4 bases to trimming and J lost 0 bases, with 9 bases between them. The CDR3 region is CSVGEFANYGYTF. CDR3 in DNA: TGCAGCGTTGGGGAGTTTGCTAACTATGGCTACACCTTC.

The rearrangement joins TRBV7-9 to TRBJ2-3; 11 bases line up with TRBD2. Germline-derived CDR1 and CDR2 are SEHNR and FQNEAQ (reference sequence). This CDR3 is 14 amino acids long. Losses at the gene ends were 3 bases for V and 5 bases for J; bases not matched to a gene: 1. CDR3 bases: TGTGCCAGCAGCTTTCTAGCGGGGGGAGATACGCAGTATTTT. It specifies CASSFLAGGDTQYF.

The gene calls are TRBV19 and TRBJ2-1, with D possibly matching TRBD2 (6 bases). The V end was cut by 3 bases, the J end by 7 bases, with 16 bases between. There are 15 residues in the CDR3. Germline CDR1 LNHDA, CDR2 SQIVND (reference sequence). CDR3 protein: CASSMTGVIENEQFF. In nucleotides, the CDR3 is TGTGCCAGTAGTATGACGGGAGTGATCGAAAATGAGCAGTTCTTC.

This CDR3 is CASSHGTSVTYEQYF. The DNA of the CDR3 is TGTGCCAGCAGCCATGGGACTAGCGTAACCTACGAGCAGTACTTC. The V gene is TRBV3-1 (or the pseudogene TRBV3-2), the J gene TRBJ2-7, with 10 bases fitting TRBD2. The germline V gene encodes CDR1 LGHDT and CDR2 YNNKEL (reference sequence). J gave up 2 bases and V 3 bases, and 4 bases lay outside the gene matches. The CDR3 runs to 15 residues.

This clone was observed a handful of times. The chain uses TRBV6-1 and TRBJ2-5; 7 bases align to TRBD2. The V gene's germline CDR1 is MNHNS and CDR2 SASEGT. The CDR3 extends over 13 amino acids. Unmatched junction bases numbered 3, after V lost 3 bases and J lost 5 bases. Here the CDR3 reads CASSETSLETQYF. The CDR3 DNA reads as TGTGCCAGCAGTGAGACTAGCTTGGAGACCCAGTACTTC.

The chain joins TRBV5-4 to TRBJ2-7, with 8 bases that match TRBD1. Germline CDR1 reads SGHNT; CDR2 reads YYREEE (reference sequence). The ends lost 5 bases at V and 3 bases at J; junction bases unmatched: 10. The CDR3 extends over 15 amino acids. CDR3 coding DNA: TGTGCCAGCAGTTCCGGGACAGGTTCCCTCTACGAGCAGTACTTC. This codes for CASSSGTGSLYEQYF.

This rearrangement joins TRBV3-1 (or the pseudogene TRBV3-2) to TRBJ2-1; 12 nucleotides line up with TRBD2. V was clipped by 6 bases and J by 4 bases; unmatched bases: 7. CDR3 length: 16 residues. Germline V CDR1 and CDR2: LGHDT, YNNKEL (reference sequence). Here the CDR3 DNA reads TGTGCCAGCAGAGACCTGACTAGCGGGAGTTACAATGAGCAGTTCTTC. Translating it yields CASRDLTSGSYNEQFF.

The rearrangement joins TRBV30 to TRBJ2-7, with 9 bases matching TRBD2. The CDR3 extends over 17 amino acids. J was trimmed by 5 bases and V by 2 bases; bases with no gene match: 16. The V gene's germline CDR1 is GTSNPN and CDR2 SVGIG (reference sequence). The DNA of the CDR3 is TGTGCCTGGAGTCCACCTCGAGCGGGAGGCCGTACCCACGAGCAGTACTTC. Protein: CAWSPPRAGGRTHEQYF.